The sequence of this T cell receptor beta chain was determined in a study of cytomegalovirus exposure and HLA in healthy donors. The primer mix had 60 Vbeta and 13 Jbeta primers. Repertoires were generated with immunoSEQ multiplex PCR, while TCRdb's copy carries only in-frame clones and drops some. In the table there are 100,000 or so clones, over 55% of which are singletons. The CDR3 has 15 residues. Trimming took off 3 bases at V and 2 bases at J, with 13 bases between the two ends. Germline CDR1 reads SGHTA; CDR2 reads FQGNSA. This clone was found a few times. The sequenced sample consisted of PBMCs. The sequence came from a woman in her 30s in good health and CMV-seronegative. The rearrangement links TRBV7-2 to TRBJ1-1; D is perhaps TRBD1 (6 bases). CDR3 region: CASSFRDKINTEAFF. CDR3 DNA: TGTGCCAGCAGCTTCAGGGACAAAATTAACACTGAAGCTTTCTTT. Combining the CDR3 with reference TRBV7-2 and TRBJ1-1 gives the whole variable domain GAGVSQSPSNKVTEKGKDVELRCDPISGHTALYWYRQSLGQGLEFLIYFQGNSAPDKSGLPSDRFSAERTGGSVSTLTIQRTQQEDSAVYLCASSFRDKINTEAFFGQGTRLTVV.